A selection of T cell receptor beta chains follows, all from one sample in a study of cytotoxic CD8 clonotypes in ibrutinib-treated CLL. Method: immunoSEQ multiplex PCR; TCRdb's copy keeps in-frame clones and lacks some. The repertoire consists of about 160,000 clones, with over 75% occurring once and the leading ten covering roughly 3%. The input for sequencing was PBMCs, taken at disease progression, from a patient treated with ibrutinib. Source of these receptors: a human donor with chronic lymphocytic leukemia. Both conserved end residues are part of each CDR3. A D gene is named only where the DNA matches it firmly. The listing skips clone size in some rows; elsewhere it reads once, few, many or a size class.

CDR3 protein: CASSLLSSGMYEQYF
CDR3 DNA: TGTGCCAGCAGCTTACTCTCTAGCGGGATGTACGAGCAGTACTTC
CDR3 length: 15
J gene: TRBJ2-7
clone size: -
D gene: TRBD2
V gene: TRBV7-2

CDR3 protein: CASSLLSPVPEQYF
CDR3 DNA: TGTGCCAGCAGCTTGTTGAGTCCGGTCCCTGAGCAGTACTTC
CDR3 length: 14
J gene: TRBJ2-7
clone size: -
D gene: -
V gene: TRBV5-8

CDR3 protein: CASSSGVPTDTQYF
CDR3 DNA: TGTGCCAGCAGCTCCGGTGTACCCACAGATACGCAGTATTTT
CDR3 length: 14
J gene: TRBJ2-3
clone size: -
D gene: -
V gene: TRBV7-3

CDR3 protein: CASSFMGAEQYF
CDR3 DNA: TGCGCCAGCAGCTTCATGGGGGCCGAGCAGTACTTC
CDR3 length: 12
J gene: TRBJ2-7
clone size: -
D gene: -
V gene: TRBV5-1

CDR3 protein: CASSENHRGLYEQYF
CDR3 DNA: TGTGCCAGCAGTGAAAACCACAGGGGACTTTACGAGCAGTACTTC
CDR3 length: 15
J gene: TRBJ2-7
clone size: once
D gene: -
V gene: TRBV6-1

CDR3 protein: CASSVGQGVSEAFF
CDR3 DNA: TGTGCCAGCAGTGTGGGACAGGGTGTCTCTGAAGCTTTCTTT
CDR3 length: 14
J gene: TRBJ1-1
clone size: -
D gene: TRBD1
V gene: TRBV6-4

CDR3 protein: CASSIARLAGGPDTQYF
CDR3 DNA: TGTGCCAGTAGTATAGCCCGACTAGCGGGAGGGCCCGATACGCAGTATTTT
CDR3 length: 17
J gene: TRBJ2-3
clone size: -
D gene: TRBD2
V gene: TRBV19

CDR3 protein: CASSPDSYEQYF
CDR3 DNA: TGTGCCAGCTCACCTGACAGTTACGAGCAGTACTTC
CDR3 length: 12
J gene: TRBJ2-7
clone size: -
D gene: -
V gene: TRBV18

CDR3 protein: CASSGRFPGQSGVYGYTF
CDR3 DNA: TGCGCCAGCAGCGGCAGGTTCCCGGGACAGAGCGGGGTCTATGGCTACACCTTC
CDR3 length: 18
J gene: TRBJ1-2
clone size: -
D gene: TRBD1
V gene: TRBV10-1

CDR3 protein: CASSYKAASNTEAFF
CDR3 DNA: TGTGCCAGCAGTTATAAAGCTGCATCGAACACTGAAGCTTTCTTT
CDR3 length: 15
J gene: TRBJ1-1
clone size: once
D gene: -
V gene: TRBV6-6

CDR3 protein: CSVGQGDQPQHF
CDR3 DNA: TGCAGCGTCGGACAGGGGGATCAGCCCCAGCATTTT
CDR3 length: 12
J gene: TRBJ1-5
clone size: -
D gene: TRBD1
V gene: TRBV29-1

CDR3 protein: CASSQVSPPSGGSYEQYF
CDR3 DNA: TGCGCCAGCAGCCAAGTTAGTCCCCCCAGCGGGGGGTCCTACGAGCAGTACTTC
CDR3 length: 18
J gene: TRBJ2-7
clone size: few
D gene: TRBD2
V gene: TRBV4-3

CDR3 protein: CAWTPGLVIHEQFF
CDR3 DNA: TGTGCCTGGACCCCGGGACTAGTTATTCATGAGCAGTTCTTC
CDR3 length: 14
J gene: TRBJ2-1
clone size: -
D gene: TRBD2
V gene: TRBV30

CDR3 protein: CASQSNRGDQPQHF
CDR3 DNA: TGTGCCAGCCAATCAAACAGGGGCGATCAGCCCCAGCATTTT
CDR3 length: 14
J gene: TRBJ1-5
clone size: -
D gene: TRBD1
V gene: TRBV18

CDR3 protein: CASSNMQRELSETQYF
CDR3 DNA: TGTGCCAGTAGTAACATGCAGCGGGAGTTATCAGAGACCCAGTACTTC
CDR3 length: 16
J gene: TRBJ2-5
clone size: -
D gene: TRBD2
V gene: TRBV19

CDR3 protein: CASSERVAGDASNEQFF
CDR3 DNA: TGTGCCAGCAGTGAAAGAGTAGCGGGAGACGCGAGCAATGAGCAGTTCTTC
CDR3 length: 17
J gene: TRBJ2-1
clone size: -
D gene: TRBD2
V gene: TRBV6-1

CDR3 protein: CASRGSRTGTEAFF
CDR3 DNA: TGTGCCAGCAGAGGTTCAAGGACAGGGACTGAAGCTTTCTTT
CDR3 length: 14
J gene: TRBJ1-1
clone size: once
D gene: TRBD1
V gene: TRBV2

CDR3 protein: CASSPGRAVATNEKLFF
CDR3 DNA: TGTGCCAGTAGTCCGGGACGGGCCGTAGCAACTAATGAAAAACTGTTTTTT
CDR3 length: 17
J gene: TRBJ1-4
clone size: -
D gene: -
V gene: TRBV19

CDR3 protein: CASSDRMWGRFGANVLTF
CDR3 DNA: TGTGCCAGCAGTGACAGGATGTGGGGCCGGTTTGGGGCCAACGTCCTGACTTTC
CDR3 length: 18
J gene: TRBJ2-6
clone size: -
D gene: -
V gene: TRBV2

CDR3 protein: CASSPVDFRDRDYGYTF
CDR3 DNA: TGTGCCAGCAGCCCCGTTGACTTCCGGGACAGGGACTATGGCTACACCTTC
CDR3 length: 17
J gene: TRBJ1-2
clone size: -
D gene: TRBD1
V gene: TRBV7-2

CDR3 protein: CASSLDGGAGQPQHF
CDR3 DNA: TGCGCCAGCAGCTTGGATGGGGGCGCGGGTCAGCCCCAGCATTTT
CDR3 length: 15
J gene: TRBJ1-5
clone size: -
D gene: -
V gene: TRBV5-1

CDR3 protein: CASRLQPTSYEQYF
CDR3 DNA: TGTGCCAGCAGGTTACAGCCTACCTCCTACGAGCAGTACTTC
CDR3 length: 14
J gene: TRBJ2-7
clone size: few
D gene: -
V gene: TRBV5-6

CDR3 protein: CASAPSPLLIQREQYF
CDR3 DNA: TGCGCCAGCGCTCCCTCCCCCCTCCTTATCCAGCGGGAGCAGTACTTC
CDR3 length: 16
J gene: TRBJ2-7
clone size: -
D gene: -
V gene: TRBV5-1

CDR3 protein: CASSLVRDPGTEAFF
CDR3 DNA: TGCGCCAGCAGCTTGGTCCGGGACCCTGGAACTGAAGCTTTCTTT
CDR3 length: 15
J gene: TRBJ1-1
clone size: -
D gene: -
V gene: TRBV5-1

CDR3 protein: CATWTANQYF
CDR3 DNA: TGTGCCACCTGGACAGCAAACCAGTATTTT
CDR3 length: 10
J gene: TRBJ2-3
clone size: -
D gene: -
V gene: TRBV19

CDR3 protein: CASSYGQGVQPQHF
CDR3 DNA: TGTGCCAGCAGTTACGGGCAGGGGGTTCAGCCCCAGCATTTT
CDR3 length: 14
J gene: TRBJ1-5
clone size: -
D gene: TRBD1
V gene: TRBV6-5

CDR3 protein: CASSLSRRSETQYF
CDR3 DNA: TGTGCCAGCAGCTTATCCAGGAGGTCAGAGACCCAGTACTTC
CDR3 length: 14
J gene: TRBJ2-5
clone size: -
D gene: -
V gene: TRBV7-9

CDR3 protein: CASSRVFRLAGATDTQYF
CDR3 DNA: TGCGCCAGCAGCCGCGTGTTCCGACTAGCGGGGGCCACAGATACGCAGTATTTT
CDR3 length: 18
J gene: TRBJ2-3
clone size: -
D gene: TRBD2
V gene: TRBV4-3

CDR3 protein: CASSQKGNQPQHF
CDR3 DNA: TGTGCCAGCAGCCAAAAGGGGAATCAGCCCCAGCATTTT
CDR3 length: 13
J gene: TRBJ1-5
clone size: few
D gene: -
V gene: TRBV4-2

CDR3 protein: CASSQETRESPQHF
CDR3 DNA: TGCGCCAGCAGCCAAGAGACACGGGAATCGCCCCAGCATTTT
CDR3 length: 14
J gene: TRBJ1-5
clone size: few
D gene: -
V gene: TRBV4-1

CDR3 protein: CASSLRDYEQYF
CDR3 DNA: TGTGCCAGCAGTTTGAGAGACTACGAGCAGTACTTC
CDR3 length: 12
J gene: TRBJ2-7
clone size: once
D gene: -
V gene: TRBV28

CDR3 protein: CASSLTDIHEQYF
CDR3 DNA: TGTGCCAGCAGCTTAACGGACATCCACGAGCAGTACTTC
CDR3 length: 13
J gene: TRBJ2-7
clone size: -
D gene: -
V gene: TRBV7-6

CDR3 protein: CASSSGDSSGNTIYF
CDR3 DNA: TGCGCCAGCAGCTCCGGGGACAGCTCTGGAAACACCATATATTTT
CDR3 length: 15
J gene: TRBJ1-3
clone size: -
D gene: TRBD1
V gene: TRBV5-1

CDR3 protein: CAWTHRVANEQFF
CDR3 DNA: TGTGCCTGGACTCATAGGGTTGCCAATGAGCAGTTCTTC
CDR3 length: 13
J gene: TRBJ2-1
clone size: -
D gene: -
V gene: TRBV30

CDR3 protein: CASSSSATSGTSYNEQFF
CDR3 DNA: TGTGCCAGCAGCTCGAGTGCGACTAGCGGGACCTCCTACAATGAGCAGTTCTTC
CDR3 length: 18
J gene: TRBJ2-1
clone size: -
D gene: TRBD2
V gene: TRBV7-3

CDR3 protein: CASSLAGGQPQHF
CDR3 DNA: TGTGCCAGCAGCTTAGCCGGAGGGCAGCCCCAGCATTTT
CDR3 length: 13
J gene: TRBJ1-5
clone size: -
D gene: -
V gene: TRBV7-9

CDR3 protein: CASSDPVSPGDPDTQYF
CDR3 DNA: TGTGCCAGCAGCGACCCCGTCTCCCCGGGGGACCCAGATACGCAGTATTTT
CDR3 length: 17
J gene: TRBJ2-3
clone size: -
D gene: -
V gene: TRBV7-6

CDR3 protein: CASKQGALSNQPQHF
CDR3 DNA: TGTGCCAGCAAACAGGGGGCCCTAAGCAATCAGCCCCAGCATTTT
CDR3 length: 15
J gene: TRBJ1-5
clone size: once
D gene: TRBD1
V gene: TRBV6-5

CDR3 protein: CASGRIAENIQYF
CDR3 DNA: TGTGCCAGTGGAAGGATAGCGGAAAACATTCAGTACTTC
CDR3 length: 13
J gene: TRBJ2-4
clone size: -
D gene: -
V gene: TRBV19

CDR3 protein: CASSVKIWDRDGYTF
CDR3 DNA: TGTGCCAGCAGCGTAAAAATTTGGGACAGGGATGGCTACACCTTC
CDR3 length: 15
J gene: TRBJ1-2
clone size: -
D gene: TRBD1
V gene: TRBV9

CDR3 protein: CASSQSRGDSYYEQYF
CDR3 DNA: TGTGCCAGCAGCCAAAGCCGGGGGGACAGTTACTACGAGCAGTACTTC
CDR3 length: 16
J gene: TRBJ2-7
clone size: -
D gene: -
V gene: TRBV4-2

CDR3 protein: CASSLGRREGPRDTGELFF
CDR3 DNA: TGTGCCAGCAGTTTGGGTCGGCGGGAGGGCCCAAGGGACACCGGGGAGCTGTTTTTT
CDR3 length: 19
J gene: TRBJ2-2
clone size: -
D gene: TRBD2
V gene: TRBV28

CDR3 protein: CASSPSITGELFF
CDR3 DNA: TGTGCCAGCAGCCCTAGCATCACCGGGGAGCTGTTTTTT
CDR3 length: 13
J gene: TRBJ2-2
clone size: -
D gene: -
V gene: TRBV7-2

CDR3 protein: CASLLAGVFPYEQYF
CDR3 DNA: TGTGCCAGCTTACTAGCGGGAGTCTTCCCCTACGAGCAGTACTTC
CDR3 length: 15
J gene: TRBJ2-7
clone size: -
D gene: TRBD2
V gene: TRBV28

CDR3 protein: CASSPADWAGRGTQYF
CDR3 DNA: TGTGCCAGCAGTCCCGCGGATTGGGCGGGGCGAGGGACCCAGTACTTC
CDR3 length: 16
J gene: TRBJ2-5
clone size: -
D gene: -
V gene: TRBV27

CDR3 protein: CSVPGTRGPYNEQFF
CDR3 DNA: TGCAGCGTTCCGGGTACGCGGGGTCCCTACAATGAGCAGTTCTTC
CDR3 length: 15
J gene: TRBJ2-1
clone size: -
D gene: -
V gene: TRBV29-1

CDR3 protein: CASGRTDLNTEAFF
CDR3 DNA: TGCGCCAGCGGGAGGACAGACTTGAACACTGAAGCTTTCTTT
CDR3 length: 14
J gene: TRBJ1-1
clone size: once
D gene: -
V gene: TRBV5-1

CDR3 protein: CASSLADRVYSNQPQHF
CDR3 DNA: TGTGCCAGCAGCTTGGCGGACAGGGTTTATAGCAATCAGCCCCAGCATTTT
CDR3 length: 17
J gene: TRBJ1-5
clone size: -
D gene: TRBD1
V gene: TRBV5-8

CDR3 protein: CASSLRAGQETQYF
CDR3 DNA: TGTGCCAGCAGCTTAAGGGCGGGCCAAGAGACCCAGTACTTC
CDR3 length: 14
J gene: TRBJ2-5
clone size: -
D gene: -
V gene: TRBV7-3

CDR3 protein: CASRYRARLNYGYTF
CDR3 DNA: TGTGCCAGCAGGTACCGGGCCCGGCTGAACTATGGCTACACCTTC
CDR3 length: 15
J gene: TRBJ1-2
clone size: -
D gene: -
V gene: TRBV6-5

CDR3 protein: CASSVGQGAGYTF
CDR3 DNA: TGTGCCAGCAGCGTAGGACAGGGGGCCGGCTACACCTTC
CDR3 length: 13
J gene: TRBJ1-2
clone size: -
D gene: TRBD1
V gene: TRBV5-5

CDR3 protein: CASSLVTTGELFF
CDR3 DNA: TGTGCCAGCAGCTTAGTCACCACCGGGGAGCTGTTTTTT
CDR3 length: 13
J gene: TRBJ2-2
clone size: -
D gene: -
V gene: TRBV7-9

CDR3 protein: CASSEAGYSGNTIYF
CDR3 DNA: TGTGCCAGCAGTGAGGCAGGCTACTCTGGAAACACCATATATTTT
CDR3 length: 15
J gene: TRBJ1-3
clone size: -
D gene: -
V gene: TRBV6-1

CDR3 protein: CASSHQGRAETQYF
CDR3 DNA: TGTGCCAGCAGCCATCAAGGGAGGGCTGAGACCCAGTACTTC
CDR3 length: 14
J gene: TRBJ2-5
clone size: -
D gene: TRBD2
V gene: TRBV14

CDR3 protein: CASDRGVSGNTIYF
CDR3 DNA: TGTGCCAGTGATCGAGGGGTCTCTGGAAACACCATATATTTT
CDR3 length: 14
J gene: TRBJ1-3
clone size: -
D gene: -
V gene: TRBV6-1